This TCR beta chain was identified in a study of CD8 T cells in Susac syndrome. After extraction with the RNeasy kit, roughly 0.5 to 1 ug of the RNA was reverse transcribed using random hexamers. TCRdb passed the immunoSEQ multiplex PCR reads through MiXCR, listing each CDR3 protein once. The sample lists 110,000 or so distinct CDR3 sequences, 80% to 95% occurring once. CDR1 is SGHNT, CDR2 YYREEE, per germline (reference sequence). The CDR3 sequence is 16 residues long. After removal of 0 bases from V and 10 bases from J, the junction contained 11 bases not matched to a gene. TCR beta sequencing was performed on blood CD8+ and CD4+ T cells.

What was sequenced was CD8+ T cells from PBMCs. The J gene is TRBJ2-2, the V gene TRBV5-4; 8 bases match TRBD1. This receptor was identified in a human donor in good health. As DNA, the CDR3 is TGTGCCAGCAGCTTGGTTGCCGGACAGGGTCTTGAGGAGCTGTTTTTT. Protein sequence: CASSLVAGQGLEELFF.